This TCR beta chain was documented in a study of blood T cells in healthy people across ages. General study points: It was found that TCR beta diversity correlated strongly with the percentage of naive T cells. The long-lived group displayed more naive CD4+ cells, plus higher diversity, than the aged donors did.

The authors ran a second PCR of about 7 to 11 cycles using a sample-barcoded 5' primer and a J-beta primer mix. Researchers report that a template-switch adaptor with 12 random nucleotides tagged each cDNA molecule. TCRdb redid the calling of the 5' RACE reads with MiXCR, one entry per CDR3 protein. The sample contains over 950,000 distinct CDR3 sequences, around two fifths of which appear only once. Germline CDR1 LNHDA, CDR2 SQIVND (reference sequence). V was pared by 5 bases and J by 1 base, with 4 bases of the junction left unmatched. The length of the CDR3 is 14 residues. This clonotype was detected only a few times. Its target is unknown.

The sequenced sample consisted of blood. This rearrangement joins TRBV19 to TRBJ2-7; TRBD1 aligns across 8 bases. The sequence was collected from a young man in good health. CDR3 amino acids: CASSVTGVSYEQYF. CDR3 DNA sequence: TGTGCCAGTAGTGTGACAGGGGTATCCTACGAGCAGTACTTC.